A single sample gave rise to the 21 T cell receptor beta chains below, sequenced in a study of shared clonotypes between healthy human individuals. Some clones are missing from TCRdb's copy, which holds only in-frame ones; the method was immunoSEQ multiplex PCR. Here the sample spans over 300,000 clones, more than 75% being singletons. The sequencing input was memory CD8+ T cells sorted from blood. The subset here: CD45RO+ cells pooled with CCR7-negative TemRA cells. The source is a man aged 18 to 30 in good health.

The CDR3 region has the DNA TGTGCCAGCAGCTCCAGATCCAGCTCCTACAATGAGCAGTTCTTC. Translated: CASSSRSSSYNEQFF. The chain carries TRBV13 and TRBJ2-1; D unresolved. V was shortened by 4 bases and J by 0 bases, with 10 bases between the two germline ends. The CDR3 is 15 amino acids. Germline V gene sequence: CDR1 PRHDT, CDR2 FYEKMQ (reference sequence).

This chain links TRBV7-3 with TRBJ2-2; D is uncertain. The CDR3 runs 13 residues. Germline V gene sequence: CDR1 SGHTA, CDR2 FQGTGA. Trimming shortened V by 5 bases and J by 8 bases, and 12 bases separated the two germline ends. In nucleotides, the CDR3 is TGTGCCAGCAGCCCTAAAGGGCGAGGGGAGCTGTTTTTT. This gives the protein CASSPKGRGELFF.

This chain connects TRBV5-4 to TRBJ2-3; D is unclear. The CDR3 runs 13 residues. Between the trimmed V and J ends, which lost 0 bases and 5 bases, there was a span of 7 bases. Germline-derived CDR1 and CDR2 are SGHNT and YYREEE (reference sequence). CDR3 sequence: CASSLAIGDTQYF. In DNA form, the CDR3 reads TGTGCCAGCAGCTTGGCCATTGGAGATACGCAGTATTTT.

DNA for the CDR3: TGTGCCAGCGCCGCCTGGGGCCTAGCGGGCACCATGGGGCACAATGAGCAGTTCTTC. It is translated as CASAAWGLAGTMGHNEQFF. The rearrangement joins TRBV27 to TRBJ2-1; TRBD2 matches at 8 bases. V was pared by 8 bases and J by 5 bases, with 23 bases of the junction left unmatched. The CDR3 runs 19 residues. CDR1 is MNHEY, CDR2 SMNVEV, per germline (reference sequence).

J is TRBJ2-7 and V is TRBV11-1; D is unresolved. Germline V gives CDR1 SGHAT, CDR2 FQDESV (reference sequence). This CDR3 is built from 12 residues. The V gene lost 5 bases and the J gene lost 7 bases, with 12 bases spanning the gap. The CDR3: CASSLVMGEQYF. DNA for the CDR3: TGTGCCAGCAGCCTCGTCATGGGAGAGCAGTACTTC.

The rearrangement links TRBV7-9 to TRBJ2-3, with D possibly being TRBD2 (6 bases). This CDR3 has 17 amino acids. The ends were cut back, 5 bases at V and 7 bases at J, with 25 bases in the middle. Germline assignment: CDR1 SEHNR and CDR2 FQNEAQ (reference sequence). CDR3 DNA sequence: TGTGCCAGCAGCCCTCCCACTGCTAGCGTCCTCGGGAATACGCAGTATTTT. Translating gives CASSPPTASVLGNTQYF.

About this clone: The junction differs from germline at one of its ends, possibly a read error. V and J are TRBV28 and TRBJ1-6, with D hard to call. The CDR3 length is 14 residues. Germline V gives CDR1 MDHEN, CDR2 SYDVKM. CDR3 nucleotide sequence: TGTGCCAGCACTTTACTCGGGCAAGACTCACCCCTCCACTTT. Its translation is CASTLLGQDSPLHF.

V is TRBV5-6 and J is TRBJ1-2; D is ambiguous. Trimming stripped 2 bases from V and 5 bases from J, with 7 bases between. Per the germline V gene, CDR1 is SGHDT and CDR2 is YYEEEE. This CDR3 has 12 residues. CDR3 in DNA: TGTGCCAGCAGCTTTATGGGGTATGGCTACACCTTC. This gives the protein CASSFMGYGYTF.

V and J are TRBV9 and TRBJ2-5; no clear D gene. Per the germline V gene, CDR1 is SGDLS and CDR2 is YYNGEE. V gave up 0 bases and J gave up 4 bases, with 10 bases separating them. The CDR3 sequence is 14 residues long. The CDR3 DNA reads as TGTGCCAGCAGCGTAGCAGACACGGCAGAGACCCAGTACTTC. It specifies CASSVADTAETQYF.

The chain uses TRBV5-6 and TRBJ1-1; 8 bases line up with TRBD1. This CDR3 region has 13 residues. The germline gives CDR1 SGHDT, CDR2 YYEEEE. The V gene end was trimmed by 2 bases and the J gene end by 6 bases; junction bases not matched to a gene: 3. DNA for the CDR3: TGTGCCAGCAGCTTAACAGGGGGGCCTGAAGCTTTCTTT. Its translation is CASSLTGGPEAFF. The full variable domain, rest sourced from reference TRBV5-6 and TRBJ1-1, is DAGVTQSPTHLIKTRGQQVTLRCSPKSGHDTVSWYQQALGQGPQFIFQYYEEEERQRGNFPDRFSGHQFPNYSSELNVNALLLGDSALYLCASSLTGGPEAFFGQGTRLTVV.

The chain employs TRBV4-1 and TRBJ2-3; the match to TRBD2 covers 7 bases. The junction had 6 bases not matched to a gene; V was cut back by 3 bases and J by 3 bases. Germline CDR1 and CDR2: MGHRA and YSYEKL. The CDR3 consists of 15 residues. The CDR3 bases are TGCGCCAGCAGCCATGTAACGGGAGGTACAGATACGCAGTATTTT. Translating gives CASSHVTGGTDTQYF.

The chain is built from TRBV27 and TRBJ2-3; D perhaps matches TRBD1 (6 bases). V gave up 7 bases and J gave up 4 bases, with 15 bases separating them. The CDR3 sequence is 14 residues long. Germline CDR1 and CDR2: MNHEY and SMNVEV (reference sequence). The CDR3 nucleotides read TGTGCCAGCACGCTAGGGGGAGCTTCAGATACGCAGTATTTT. Its translation: CASTLGGASDTQYF.

The rearrangement joins TRBV28 to TRBJ2-7; D gene unclear. This CDR3 contains 12 residues. V lost 0 bases and J lost 3, with 3 bases in between. Germline assignment: CDR1 MDHEN and CDR2 SYDVKM. In DNA, the CDR3 is TGTGCCAGCAGTTTATGGCTCTACGAGCAGTACTTC. This translates into CASSLWLYEQYF.

This chain connects TRBV30 to TRBJ1-4; unclear D gene. CDR1 GTSNPN and CDR2 SVGIG come from the germline V gene (reference sequence). This CDR3 has 12 residues. V was trimmed by 2 bases and J by 7 bases, leaving 8 bases between them. DNA for the CDR3: TGTGCCTGGAGTACCCGTAGTGAAAAACTGTTTTTT. It translates to CAWSTRSEKLFF.

V usage is TRBV7-6 and J usage is TRBJ2-5; D unclear. From germline, CDR1 is SGHVS and CDR2 FNYEAQ. The CDR3 runs to 14 residues. V lost 5 bases, J lost 5 bases, and 15 bases lay in between. CDR3 sequence (DNA): TGTGCCAGCAGCCCCTACGACACCTGGGAGACCCAGTACTTC. It encodes CASSPYDTWETQYF.

In DNA, the CDR3 is TGCGCCAGCAGCTTGTGGACAGGGGACCCAGATACGCAGTATTTT. It specifies CASSLWTGDPDTQYF. The chain joins TRBV5-1 to TRBJ2-3; 9 bases line up with TRBD1. The trim removed 1 base at V and 4 bases at J, leaving 4 bases unmatched. The CDR3 sequence is 15 residues long. CDR1 is SGHRS and CDR2 is YFSETQ in the germline V gene.

CDR3 in DNA: TGCGCCAGCAGCCAAGATAAAGGGATTAGCTCCTACGAGCAGTACTTC. This encodes CASSQDKGISSYEQYF. The V call is TRBV4-1, the J call TRBJ2-7; the D is unclear. V was cut by 0 bases and J by 0 bases, with 12 bases left in between. This CDR3 has 16 amino acids. Looked up from germline, CDR1 is MGHRA and CDR2 is YSYEKL.

The rearrangement uses TRBV10-2 and TRBJ2-7; weak D call: TRBD2 (5 bases). The germline CDR1 and CDR2 sequences are WSHSY and SAAADI. The CDR3 runs to 14 residues. Trimming pared 6 bases from V and 0 bases from J, leaving 12 bases between. CDR3 nucleotide sequence: TGCGCCAGCAGGCCGGGAACCAGCTCCTACGAGCAGTACTTC. Translated: CASRPGTSSYEQYF.

This chain uses TRBV7-9 with TRBJ1-2; a weak D match, TRBD1 (5 bases). The CDR3 loop spans 15 amino acids. V lost 5 bases to trimming and J lost 2 bases, with 15 bases between them. The germline V gene encodes CDR1 SEHNR and CDR2 FQNEAQ (reference sequence). CDR3 bases: TGTGCCAGCAGCCAGCGGACACCCTTCAACTATGGCTACACCTTC. This gives the protein CASSQRTPFNYGYTF.

This sequence joins TRBV9 and TRBJ2-7; 10 nucleotides line up with TRBD2. Losses at the gene ends were 2 bases for V and 3 bases for J; bases not matched to a gene: 5. Germline lookup yields CDR1 SGDLS and CDR2 YYNGEE. The CDR3 consists of 15 residues. CDR3 sequence reads: CASSVASGSIYEQYF. The CDR3 nucleotides are TGTGCCAGCAGCGTTGCTAGCGGGAGTATCTACGAGCAGTACTTC.

The chain employs TRBV6-6 and TRBJ2-7; 7 nucleotides line up with TRBD1. The CDR3 is made up of 14 amino acids. CDR1 is MNHNY and CDR2 is SVGAGI in the germline V gene (reference sequence). Trimming at V came to 2 bases and at J to 3 bases, leaving 4 bases not matched to a gene. The CDR3 bases are TGTGCCAGCAGTTACCCAGACAGGGACTACGAGCAGTACTTC. It encodes CASSYPDRDYEQYF.